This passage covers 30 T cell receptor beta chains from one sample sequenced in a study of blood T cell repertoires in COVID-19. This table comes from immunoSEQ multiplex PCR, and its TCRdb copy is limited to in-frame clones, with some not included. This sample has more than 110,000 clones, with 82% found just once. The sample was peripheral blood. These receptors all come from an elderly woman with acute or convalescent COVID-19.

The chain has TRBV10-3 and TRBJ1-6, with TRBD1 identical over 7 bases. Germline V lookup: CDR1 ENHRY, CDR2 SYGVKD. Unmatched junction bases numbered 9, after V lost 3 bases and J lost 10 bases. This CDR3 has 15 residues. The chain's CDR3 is CAISDRQGLGSPLHF. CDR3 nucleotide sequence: TGTGCCATCAGTGACCGACAGGGTCTCGGGTCACCCCTCCACTTT.

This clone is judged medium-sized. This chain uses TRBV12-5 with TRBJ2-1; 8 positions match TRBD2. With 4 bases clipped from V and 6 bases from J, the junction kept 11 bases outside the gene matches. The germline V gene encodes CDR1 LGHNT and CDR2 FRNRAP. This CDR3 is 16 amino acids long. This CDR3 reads CASGSSLAGRRNEQFF. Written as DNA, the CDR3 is TGTGCTAGTGGTTCCTCCTTAGCGGGGCGCCGCAATGAGCAGTTCTTC.

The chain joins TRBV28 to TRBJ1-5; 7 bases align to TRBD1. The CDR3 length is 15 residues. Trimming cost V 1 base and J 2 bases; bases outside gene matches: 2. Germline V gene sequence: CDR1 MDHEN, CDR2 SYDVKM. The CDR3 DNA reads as TGTGCCAGCAGTTTATCTACAGGGGGCAATCAGCCCCAGCATTTT. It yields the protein CASSLSTGGNQPQHF.

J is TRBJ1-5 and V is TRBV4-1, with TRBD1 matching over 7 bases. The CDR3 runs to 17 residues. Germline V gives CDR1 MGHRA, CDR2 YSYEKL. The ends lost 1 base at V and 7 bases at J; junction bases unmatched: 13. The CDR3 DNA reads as TGCGCCAGCAGCCAAGGACAGGGCAGGGGTCTGTTCCAGCCCCAGCATTTT. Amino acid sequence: CASSQGQGRGLFQPQHF.

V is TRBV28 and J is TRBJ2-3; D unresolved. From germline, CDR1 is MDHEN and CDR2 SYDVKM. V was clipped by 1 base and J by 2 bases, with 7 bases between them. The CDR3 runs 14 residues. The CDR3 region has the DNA TGTGCCAGCAGTTTATTGCAGTTCACAGATACGCAGTATTTT. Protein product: CASSLLQFTDTQYF.

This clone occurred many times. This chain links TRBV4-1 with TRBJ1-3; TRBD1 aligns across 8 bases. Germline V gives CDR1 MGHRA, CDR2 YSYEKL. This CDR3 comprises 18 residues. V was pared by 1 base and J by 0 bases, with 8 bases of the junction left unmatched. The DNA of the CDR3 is TGCGCCAGCAGCCAAGGGTGGCAGGGGGCGCGCTCTGGAAACACCATATATTTT. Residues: CASSQGWQGARSGNTIYF.

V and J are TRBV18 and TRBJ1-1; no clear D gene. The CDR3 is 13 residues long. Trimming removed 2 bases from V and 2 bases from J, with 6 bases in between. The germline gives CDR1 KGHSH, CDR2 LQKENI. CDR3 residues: CASSPWQNTEAFF. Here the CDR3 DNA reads TGTGCCAGCTCACCATGGCAAAACACTGAAGCTTTCTTT.

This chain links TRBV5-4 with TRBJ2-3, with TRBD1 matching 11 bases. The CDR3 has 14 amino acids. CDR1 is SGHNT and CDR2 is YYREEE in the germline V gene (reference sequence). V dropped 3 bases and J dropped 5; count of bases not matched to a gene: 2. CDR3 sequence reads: CASSSGQGGDTQYF. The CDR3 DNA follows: TGTGCCAGCAGCTCGGGACAGGGGGGAGATACGCAGTATTTT. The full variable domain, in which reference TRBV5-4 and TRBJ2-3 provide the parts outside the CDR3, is ETGVTQSPTHLIKTRGQQVTLRCSSQSGHNTVSWYQQALGQGPQFIFQYYREEENGRGNFPPRFSGLQFPNYSSELNVNALELDDSALYLCASSSGQGGDTQYFGPGTRLTVL.

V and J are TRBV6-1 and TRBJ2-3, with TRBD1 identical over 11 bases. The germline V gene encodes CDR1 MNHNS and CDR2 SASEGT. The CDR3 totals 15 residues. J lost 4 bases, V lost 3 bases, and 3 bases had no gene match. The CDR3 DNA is TGTGCCAGCAGTGATCCGGGACAGGGGGCAGATACGCAGTATTTT. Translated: CASSDPGQGADTQYF.

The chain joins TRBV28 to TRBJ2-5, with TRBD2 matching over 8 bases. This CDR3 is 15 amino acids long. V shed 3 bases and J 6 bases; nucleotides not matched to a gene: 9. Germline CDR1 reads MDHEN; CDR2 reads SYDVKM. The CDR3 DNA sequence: TGTGCCAGCAGTTTCACGGGGGGGAGGGGAAAGACCCAGTACTTC. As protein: CASSFTGGRGKTQYF. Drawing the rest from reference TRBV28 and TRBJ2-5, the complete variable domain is DVKVTQSSRYLVKRTGEKVFLECVQDMDHENMFWYRQDPGLGLRLIYFSYDVKMKEKGDIPEGYSVSREKKERFSLILESASTNQTSMYLCASSFTGGRGKTQYFGPGTRLLVL.

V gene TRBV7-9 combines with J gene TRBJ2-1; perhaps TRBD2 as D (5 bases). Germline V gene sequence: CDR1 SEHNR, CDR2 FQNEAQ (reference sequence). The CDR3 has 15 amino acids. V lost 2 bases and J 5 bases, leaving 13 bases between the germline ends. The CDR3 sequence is CASSLLNGLDNEQFF. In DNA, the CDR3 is TGTGCCAGCAGCTTACTGAACGGACTCGACAATGAGCAGTTCTTC.

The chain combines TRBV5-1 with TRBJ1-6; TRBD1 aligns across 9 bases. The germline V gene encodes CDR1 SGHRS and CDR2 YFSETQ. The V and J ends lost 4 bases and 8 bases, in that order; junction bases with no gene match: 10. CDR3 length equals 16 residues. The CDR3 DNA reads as TGCGCCAGCAGCCCCAGGACAGGGGTAGGGGATTCACCCCTCCACTTT. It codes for CASSPRTGVGDSPLHF.

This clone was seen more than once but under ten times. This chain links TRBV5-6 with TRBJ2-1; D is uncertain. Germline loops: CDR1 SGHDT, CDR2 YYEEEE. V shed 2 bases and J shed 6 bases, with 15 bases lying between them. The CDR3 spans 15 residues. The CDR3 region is CASSFSFLAGNEQFF. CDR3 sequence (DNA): TGTGCCAGCAGCTTTTCGTTCTTAGCTGGCAATGAGCAGTTCTTC.

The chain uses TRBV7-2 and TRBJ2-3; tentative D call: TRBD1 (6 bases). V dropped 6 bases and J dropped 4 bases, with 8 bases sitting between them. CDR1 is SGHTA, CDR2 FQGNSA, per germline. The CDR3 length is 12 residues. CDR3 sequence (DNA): TGTGCCAGCAGTTACAGGGCAGATACGCAGTATTTT. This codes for CASSYRADTQYF.

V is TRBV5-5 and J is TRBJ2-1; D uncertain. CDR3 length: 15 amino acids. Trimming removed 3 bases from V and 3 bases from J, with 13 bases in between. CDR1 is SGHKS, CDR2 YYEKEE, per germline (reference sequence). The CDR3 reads CASSWPWRHYNEQFF. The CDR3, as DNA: TGTGCCAGCAGCTGGCCATGGCGGCACTACAATGAGCAGTTCTTC. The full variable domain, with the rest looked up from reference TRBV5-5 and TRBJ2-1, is DAGVTQSPTHLIKTRGQQVTLRCSPISGHKSVSWYQQVLGQGPQFIFQYYEKEERGRGNFPDRFSARQFPNYSSELNVNALLLGDSALYLCASSWPWRHYNEQFFGPGTRLTVL.

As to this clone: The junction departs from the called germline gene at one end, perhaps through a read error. CDR3 in amino acids: CASSIALRTGRTYEQYF. CDR3 in DNA: TGTGCCAGCAGCATAGCCCTCCGGACAGGGAGGACCTACGAGCAGTACTTC. V gene TRBV7-8 combines with J gene TRBJ2-7; 8 bases agree with TRBD1. This CDR3 comprises 17 residues. Germline values: CDR1 SGHVS, CDR2 FQNEAQ.

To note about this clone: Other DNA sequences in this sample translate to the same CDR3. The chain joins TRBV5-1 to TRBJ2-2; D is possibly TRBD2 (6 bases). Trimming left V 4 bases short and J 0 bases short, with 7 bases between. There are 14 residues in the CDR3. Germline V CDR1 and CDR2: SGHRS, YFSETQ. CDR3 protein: CASSRDSNTGELFF. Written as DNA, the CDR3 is TGCGCCAGCAGCCGGGACTCGAACACCGGGGAGCTGTTTTTT.

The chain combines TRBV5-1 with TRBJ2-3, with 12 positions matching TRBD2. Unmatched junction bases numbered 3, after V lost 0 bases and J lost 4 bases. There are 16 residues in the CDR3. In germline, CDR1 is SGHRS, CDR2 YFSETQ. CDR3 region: CASSLGLAGVSDTQYF. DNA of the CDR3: TGCGCCAGCAGCTTGGGACTAGCGGGGGTGTCAGATACGCAGTATTTT.

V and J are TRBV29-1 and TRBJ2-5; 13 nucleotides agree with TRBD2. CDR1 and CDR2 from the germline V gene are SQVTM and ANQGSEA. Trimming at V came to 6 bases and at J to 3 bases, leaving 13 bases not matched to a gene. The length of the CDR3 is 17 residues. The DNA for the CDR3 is TGCAGCGTCACACTCCTTAGACTAGCGGGGGGTAAAGAGACCCAGTACTTC. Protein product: CSVTLLRLAGGKETQYF. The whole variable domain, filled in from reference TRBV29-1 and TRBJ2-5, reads SAVISQKPSRDICQRGTSLTIQCQVDSQVTMMFWYRQQPGQSLTLIATANQGSEATYESGFVIDKFPISRPNLTFSTLTVSNMSPEDSSIYLCSVTLLRLAGGKETQYFGPGTRLLVL.

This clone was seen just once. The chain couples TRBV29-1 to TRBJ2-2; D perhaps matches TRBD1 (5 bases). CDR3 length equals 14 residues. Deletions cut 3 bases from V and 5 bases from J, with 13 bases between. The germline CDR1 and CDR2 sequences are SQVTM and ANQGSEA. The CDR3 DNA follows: TGCAGCGTTGAGGGCAGGGTAGGAACCGGGGAGCTGTTTTTT. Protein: CSVEGRVGTGELFF.

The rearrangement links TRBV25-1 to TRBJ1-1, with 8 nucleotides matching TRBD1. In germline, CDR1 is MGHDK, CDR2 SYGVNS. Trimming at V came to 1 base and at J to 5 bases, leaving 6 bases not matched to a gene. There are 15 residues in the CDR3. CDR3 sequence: CASSEWGRGRTEAFF. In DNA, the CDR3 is TGTGCCAGCAGTGAATGGGGCAGGGGGCGAACTGAAGCTTTCTTT.

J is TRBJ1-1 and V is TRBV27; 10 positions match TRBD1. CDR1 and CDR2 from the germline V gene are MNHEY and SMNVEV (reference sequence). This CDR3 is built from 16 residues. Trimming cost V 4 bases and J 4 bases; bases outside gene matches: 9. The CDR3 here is CASSSIGGTGVTEAFF. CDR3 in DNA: TGTGCCAGCAGTTCGATTGGTGGGACAGGGGTCACTGAAGCTTTCTTT.

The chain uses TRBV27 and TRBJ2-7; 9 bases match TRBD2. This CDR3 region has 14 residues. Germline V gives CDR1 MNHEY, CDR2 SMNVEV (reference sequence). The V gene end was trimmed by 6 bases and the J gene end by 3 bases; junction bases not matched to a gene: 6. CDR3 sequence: CASSLLSGSYEQYF. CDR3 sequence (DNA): TGTGCCAGCAGCCTGCTTAGCGGGAGCTACGAGCAGTACTTC.

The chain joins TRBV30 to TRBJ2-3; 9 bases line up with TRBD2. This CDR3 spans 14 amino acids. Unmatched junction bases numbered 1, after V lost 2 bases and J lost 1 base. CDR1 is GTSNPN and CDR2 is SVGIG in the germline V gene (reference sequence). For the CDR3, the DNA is TGTGCCTGGAGTTTAGCGGGGGGCACAGATACGCAGTATTTT. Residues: CAWSLAGGTDTQYF.

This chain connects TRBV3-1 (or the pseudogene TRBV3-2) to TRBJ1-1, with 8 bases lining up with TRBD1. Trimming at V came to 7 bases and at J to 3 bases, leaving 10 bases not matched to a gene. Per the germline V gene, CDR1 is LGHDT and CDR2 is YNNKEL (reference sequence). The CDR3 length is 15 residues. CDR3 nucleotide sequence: TGTGCCAGCACCCGAGCAGGGGGCTGGGACACTGAAGCTTTCTTT. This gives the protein CASTRAGGWDTEAFF.

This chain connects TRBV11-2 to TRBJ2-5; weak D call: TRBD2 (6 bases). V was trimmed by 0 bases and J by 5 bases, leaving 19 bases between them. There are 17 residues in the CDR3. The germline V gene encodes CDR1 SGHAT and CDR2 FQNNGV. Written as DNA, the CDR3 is TGTGCCAGCAGCTTAGATGAGGTCCAAGCGGGTGGGGAGACCCAGTACTTC. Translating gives CASSLDEVQAGGETQYF.

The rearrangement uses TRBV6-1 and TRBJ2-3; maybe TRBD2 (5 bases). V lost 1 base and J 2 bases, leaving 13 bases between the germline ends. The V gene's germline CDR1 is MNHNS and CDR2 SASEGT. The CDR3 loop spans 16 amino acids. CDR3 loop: CASSEVEGRLTDTQYF. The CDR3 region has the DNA TGTGCCAGCAGTGAAGTAGAGGGCAGACTCACAGATACGCAGTATTTT.

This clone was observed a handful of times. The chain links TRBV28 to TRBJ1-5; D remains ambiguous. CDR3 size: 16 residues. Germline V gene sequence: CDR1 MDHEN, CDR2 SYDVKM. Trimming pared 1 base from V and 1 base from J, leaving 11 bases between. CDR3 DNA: TGTGCCAGCAGTTTATTCCCTGGGCAGAGCAATCAGCCCCAGCATTTT. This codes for CASSLFPGQSNQPQHF.

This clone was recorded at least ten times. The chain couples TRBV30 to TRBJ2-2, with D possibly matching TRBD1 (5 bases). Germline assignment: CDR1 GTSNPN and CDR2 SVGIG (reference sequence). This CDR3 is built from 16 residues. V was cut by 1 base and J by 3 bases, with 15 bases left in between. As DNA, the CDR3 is TGTGCCTGGAGTGCACGCTTCAGGGTGTACACCGGGGAGCTGTTTTTT. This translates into CAWSARFRVYTGELFF.

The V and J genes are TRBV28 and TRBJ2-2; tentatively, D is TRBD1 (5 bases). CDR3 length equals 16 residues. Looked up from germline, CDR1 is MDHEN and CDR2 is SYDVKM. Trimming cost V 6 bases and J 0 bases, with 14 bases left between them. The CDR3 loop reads CASSEIGVTNTGELFF. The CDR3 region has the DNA TGTGCCAGCAGCGAAATAGGGGTTACGAACACCGGGGAGCTGTTTTTT.